This is a list of T cell receptor beta chains from one sample in a study of blood T cell repertoires in COVID-19. Using immunoSEQ multiplex PCR, the repertoire was profiled, and TCRdb retains in-frame clones only, with some absent. This sample has some 100,000 clones, with 88% found just once. Sequencing input: peripheral blood. The receptors derive from a woman aged 80 or over with active COVID-19. Both conserved end residues are part of each CDR3. A D gene is named only where the DNA matches it firmly. Not every row has a clone size; where given, it reads once, few, many or a size class.

CDR3 | DNA | J | V | size | D
CASRGNSPQNPSGLNEQYF | TGTGCCAGCAGGGGAAACTCCCCTCAAAATCCTAGCGGTCTGAACGAGCAGTACTTC | TRBJ2-7 | TRBV2 | . | TRBD2
CASSSLAGEETQYF | TGTGCCAGCAGTTCACTAGCGGGAGAAGAGACCCAGTACTTC | TRBJ2-5 | TRBV27 | . | TRBD2
CASSPISGRANEQFF | TGTGCCAGCTCACCAATAAGCGGGAGGGCCAATGAGCAGTTCTTC | TRBJ2-1 | TRBV18 | . | TRBD2
CASRRDTQAKNIQYF | TGTGCCAGCAGACGGGACACCCAAGCCAAAAACATTCAGTACTTC | TRBJ2-4 | TRBV28 | once | .
CASSFRLAHNEQFF | TGTGCCAGCAGTTTTAGACTGGCCCACAATGAGCAGTTCTTC | TRBJ2-1 | TRBV27 | . | .
CASSELILLNTGELFF | TGTGCCAGCAGTGAACTAATACTTTTGAACACCGGGGAGCTGTTTTTT | TRBJ2-2 | TRBV6-1 | . | .
CSVGGGGPGNTIYF | TGCAGCGTTGGAGGGGGGGGTCCTGGAAACACCATATATTTT | TRBJ1-3 | TRBV29-1 | few | .
CASSLSSGSGTDTQYF | TGCGCCAGCAGCTTGTCTAGCGGGAGTGGCACAGATACGCAGTATTTT | TRBJ2-3 | TRBV5-1 | . | TRBD2
CASSTSFHEQFF | TGTGCCAGCAGCACCAGTTTCCATGAGCAGTTCTTC | TRBJ2-1 | TRBV9 | few | .
CATSRFGRQETQYF | TGTGCCACCAGCCGATTTGGGAGGCAGGAGACCCAGTACTTC | TRBJ2-5 | TRBV15 | once | .
CASTEAGGAGELFF | TGTGCCAGCACCGAAGCGGGAGGGGCCGGGGAGCTGTTTTTT | TRBJ2-2 | TRBV9 | once | TRBD2
CASNGDRADQPQHF | TGTGCCAGCAACGGGGACAGGGCAGATCAGCCCCAGCATTTT | TRBJ1-5 | TRBV2 | few | TRBD1
CASRRGGGNTIYF | TGTGCCAGCAGGAGGGGAGGTGGAAACACCATATATTTT | TRBJ1-3 | TRBV6-5 | . | .
CASRAGQTTNEKLFF | TGTGCCAGCAGAGCCGGACAGACAACTAATGAAAAACTGTTTTTT | TRBJ1-4 | TRBV6-5 | . | .
CASSFDSGRLGTGELFF | TGTGCCAGCAGTTTCGATAGCGGGAGACTCGGCACCGGGGAGCTGTTTTTT | TRBJ2-2 | TRBV5-4 | . | TRBD2
CASSFRTGRSTDTQYF | TGTGCCAGTAGTTTCAGGACGGGGAGAAGCACAGATACGCAGTATTTT | TRBJ2-3 | TRBV19 | . | .
CATSQGTFSYEQYF | TGTGCCACGAGTCAGGGAACCTTTTCCTACGAGCAGTACTTC | TRBJ2-7 | TRBV19 | . | .
CASSPSGLVVREQYF | TGTGCCAGCAGCCCGAGCGGACTAGTCGTGCGGGAGCAGTACTTC | TRBJ2-7 | TRBV5-4 | . | TRBD2
CASSLGPSGHNEQFF | TGTGCCAGCAGCTTAGGGCCCTCTGGGCACAATGAGCAGTTCTTC | TRBJ2-1 | TRBV11-2 | . | .
CASSLGQTYEQYF | TGTGCCAGCAGTCTAGGACAGACCTACGAGCAGTACTTC | TRBJ2-7 | TRBV12-3/TRBV12-4 | . | .
CASTRTFVNTEAFF | TGTGCCAGCACCCGGACATTTGTTAACACTGAAGCTTTCTTT | TRBJ1-1 | TRBV28 | . | .
CASSLGTRRTDTQYF | TGTGCCAGCAGCTTAGGGACTAGACGCACAGATACGCAGTATTTT | TRBJ2-3 | TRBV11-2 | . | TRBD2
CASSPRGSGRTETQYF | TGCGCCAGCAGCCCCCGGGGTAGCGGGAGGACCGAGACCCAGTACTTC | TRBJ2-5 | TRBV4-1 | . | TRBD2
CASREGASGNTIYF | TGTGCCAGTCGTGAGGGGGCCTCTGGAAACACCATATATTTT | TRBJ1-3 | TRBV19 | few | TRBD1
CASSLQLYNEQFF | TGTGCCAGCAGTTTACAGTTATACAATGAGCAGTTCTTC | TRBJ2-1 | TRBV27 | . | .
CASTSGANPATNEKLFF | TGTGCCAGCACCTCAGGGGCAAATCCTGCAACTAATGAAAAACTGTTTTTT | TRBJ1-4 | TRBV28 | . | .
CASSAGLVDEQFF | TGTGCCAGCAGCGCGGGACTAGTCGATGAGCAGTTCTTC | TRBJ2-1 | TRBV9 | . | TRBD2
CASSLVSVTDTQYF | TGTGCCAGCAGCTTAGTTTCGGTCACAGATACGCAGTATTTT | TRBJ2-3 | TRBV7-9 | . | .
CASSPPVSFSTDTQYF | TGTGCCAGCTCACCCCCAGTCTCCTTTAGCACAGATACGCAGTATTTT | TRBJ2-3 | TRBV18 | . | .
CASSFWLAAYEQYF | TGTGCCAGCAGCTTTTGGCTAGCGGCCTACGAGCAGTACTTC | TRBJ2-7 | TRBV7-3 | . | TRBD2
CASSSNAASEQYF | TGTGCCAGCAGCTCGAATGCAGCTAGCGAGCAGTACTTC | TRBJ2-7 | TRBV7-9 | few | .
CASRLRDRDYEQYF | TGTGCCAGCAGACTCCGGGACAGGGACTACGAGCAGTACTTC | TRBJ2-7 | TRBV28 | . | TRBD1
CASSSPGGAGELFF | TGTGCCAGCAGTTCACCGGGGGGTGCCGGGGAGCTGTTTTTT | TRBJ2-2 | TRBV28 | . | TRBD2
CASSPTGAGPEQYF | TGTGCCAGCAGCCCGACAGGGGCAGGTCCCGAGCAGTACTTC | TRBJ2-7 | TRBV11-2 | few | TRBD1
CASSILAAGESYNEQFF | TGTGCCAGCAGCATCCTCGCAGCCGGAGAGTCCTACAATGAGCAGTTCTTC | TRBJ2-1 | TRBV2 | . | .
CASSSGTGAAYEQYF | TGTGCCAGCAGTTCGGGGACAGGGGCTGCGTACGAGCAGTACTTC | TRBJ2-7 | TRBV28 | . | TRBD1
CASSWASGRADEQFF | TGCGCCAGCAGTTGGGCTAGCGGGAGGGCCGATGAGCAGTTCTTC | TRBJ2-1 | TRBV23-1 | . | TRBD2
CSARDRDYNEQFF | TGCAGCGCCCGGGACAGGGACTACAATGAGCAGTTCTTC | TRBJ2-1 | TRBV29-1 | . | TRBD1
CASSQDDKEETQYF | TGCGCCAGCAGCCAAGATGACAAGGAAGAGACCCAGTACTTC | TRBJ2-5 | TRBV4-3 | . | .
CASSIAAGTGTEAFF | TGTGCCAGTAGTATTGCGGCGGGGACGGGCACTGAAGCTTTCTTT | TRBJ1-1 | TRBV19 | . | .
CASSLGRESDTQYF | TGTGCCAGCAGCTTAGGGCGGGAGTCCGATACGCAGTATTTT | TRBJ2-3 | TRBV7-3 | . | TRBD2
CASSVVGQGSDTQYF | TGTGCCAGCAGTGTAGTCGGACAGGGTTCGGATACGCAGTATTTT | TRBJ2-3 | TRBV25-1 | . | TRBD1
CASSLGLVNTGELFF | TGTGCCAGCAGCTTGGGACTAGTGAACACCGGGGAGCTGTTTTTT | TRBJ2-2 | TRBV7-3 | once | TRBD2
CASSSLRELFF | TGTGCCAGCAGTTCCTTAAGGGAGCTGTTTTTT | TRBJ2-2 | TRBV28 | . | .
CASSSPGLGQPQHF | TGTGCCAGCAGCTCACCGGGACTCGGGCAGCCCCAGCATTTT | TRBJ1-5 | TRBV7-2 | . | .
CASSQEEGRLGYNSPLHF | TGTGCCAGCAGCCAAGAAGAAGGAAGACTAGGTTATAATTCACCCCTCCACTTT | TRBJ1-6 | TRBV4-2 | . | .
CASSMTGNIQYF | TGTGCCAGTAGTATGACAGGAAACATTCAGTACTTC | TRBJ2-4 | TRBV19 | . | .
CASSIIGTSGTGGQFF | TGTGCCAGTAGTATAATCGGGACTAGCGGGACTGGCGGGCAGTTCTTC | TRBJ2-1 | TRBV19 | . | TRBD2
CAWGVDYQPQHF | TGTGCCTGGGGGGTGGACTATCAGCCCCAGCATTTT | TRBJ1-5 | TRBV30 | . | .
CASSLTGQGRDEQYF | TGTGCCAGCAGCTTAACGGGGCAGGGGAGGGACGAGCAGTACTTC | TRBJ2-7 | TRBV11-2 | once | .
CASNKGARTGELFF | TGCGCCAGCAACAAGGGGGCGAGGACCGGGGAGCTGTTTTTT | TRBJ2-2 | TRBV4-3 | . | TRBD1
CQEQPQHF | TGCCAAGAGCAGCCCCAGCATTTT | TRBJ1-5 | TRBV20-1 | . | .
CASSSPTGRSGGNQPQHF | TGTGCCAGCAGTTCCCCGACAGGGCGGAGTGGAGGCAATCAGCCCCAGCATTTT | TRBJ1-5 | TRBV28 | . | TRBD1
CASSLTSGASQETQYF | TGCGCCAGCAGCTTAACTAGCGGAGCTTCCCAAGAGACCCAGTACTTC | TRBJ2-5 | TRBV5-1 | . | TRBD2
CASSAKLGGLAEAFF | TGTGCCAGCAGCGCAAAGTTGGGGGGTCTCGCTGAAGCTTTCTTT | TRBJ1-1 | TRBV6-2/TRBV6-3 | . | .
CASSLLGQGGSEQYF | TGTGCCAGCAGCTTACTTGGACAGGGAGGGTCCGAGCAGTACTTC | TRBJ2-7 | TRBV7-2 | once | .
CASSPGLAGADTQYF | TGTGCCAGCAGCCCGGGACTAGCGGGAGCAGATACGCAGTATTTT | TRBJ2-3 | TRBV3-1/TRBV3-2 | . | TRBD2